The sample holds many counts of the clone carrying this TCR beta chain. As yet, its antigen is unknown. MiXCR was run by TCRdb on the 5' RACE reads, yielding one entry per CDR3 protein. This repertoire shows roughly 91,000 distinct CDR3 sequences, almost 8.5% found once; its top ten account for about 9.6%. The data are from a study of CD8 T cells in ankylosing spondylitis. Findings and limits, study-wide: One TCR beta motif, made up of under ten highly homologous variants, appeared characteristic of ankylosing spondylitis blood. Certain motif variants had earlier been reported in reactive arthritis synovial fluid and blood.

The germline CDR1 and CDR2 sequences are SGHRS and YFSETQ. The CDR3 covers 16 residues. Germline trimming cut 3 bases from V and 5 bases from J; bases unmatched to any gene: 13. Material: blood, either unsorted or a sorted T cell fraction (not recorded which). The rearrangement uses TRBV5-1 and TRBJ1-2; the match to TRBD1 covers 7 bases. This clonotype originated in a male donor with ankylosing spondylitis or in good health (not recorded which). The CDR3 bases are TGCGCCAGCAGCTCACTTCCCGGGACAGAAAGATATGGCTACACCTTC. It encodes CASSSLPGTERYGYTF. Variable domain in full (rest from reference TRBV5-1 and TRBJ1-2): KAGVTQTPRYLIKTRGQQVTLSCSPISGHRSVSWYQQTPGQGLQFLFEYFSETQRNKGNFPGRFSGRQFSNSRSEMNVSTLELGDSALYLCASSSLPGTERYGYTFGSGTRLTVV.